This T cell receptor (beta chain) came from a study of TIL therapy for anti-PD-1-resistant metastatic lung cancer. This clone was observed a few times. The immunoSEQ assay was v3. Using immunoSEQ multiplex PCR, the repertoire was profiled, and TCRdb retains in-frame clones only, with some absent. The sample consists of tens of thousands of clones, 69% of them appearing once. The time point here: pre-treatment sample, taken before nivolumab and TIL therapy. Patients were adults with stage 4 NSCLC. J was trimmed by 8 bases and V by 6 bases; bases with no gene match: 9. The CDR3 is 14 amino acids. The germline CDR1 and CDR2 sequences are LNHNV and YYDKDF (reference sequence).

V usage is TRBV15 and J usage is TRBJ1-4; 7 bases are a match to TRBD1. The specimen comprised blood, sampled at baseline. This sequence was found in a person aged 25 to 85 with non-small cell lung cancer. The CDR3, as DNA: TGTGCCACCAGGCCAGGGGGTGTGGGGGAAAAACTGTTTTTT. This translates into CATRPGGVGEKLFF.